This T cell receptor (beta chain) was captured in a study of T cells in localized non-small cell lung cancer. Some clones are missing from TCRdb's copy, which holds only in-frame ones; the method was immunoSEQ multiplex PCR. The sample carries 130,000 or so clones, roughly 90% recorded once. This clone was recorded a few times. This CDR3 contains 14 residues. The V end lost 5 bases, the J end lost 2 bases, and 12 bases lay between the germline ends. Looked up from germline, CDR1 is WNHNN and CDR2 is SYGVQD (reference sequence). The material sequenced was peripheral blood, taken before any cancer treatment. This receptor was obtained from a female donor older than 55 with stage I lung adenocarcinoma. J is TRBJ1-1 and V is TRBV10-1; D may be TRBD1 (6 bases). The CDR3 spells CASSLTGTNTEAFF. The CDR3 DNA reads TGCGCCAGCAGTCTGACCGGGACAAACACTGAAGCTTTCTTT.